Following are 17 T cell receptor beta chains from one sample sequenced in a study of cytomegalovirus exposure and HLA in healthy donors. This PCR relied on a set of 60 Vbeta primers and 13 Jbeta primers. Some clones are missing from TCRdb's copy, which holds only in-frame ones; the method was immunoSEQ multiplex PCR. The sample lists some 100,000 clones, roughly 80% seen once, with less than 5.5% in the top ten. The sample was PBMCs. The receptors stem from a man over 45 in good health and CMV-seropositive.

The chain couples TRBV7-9 to TRBJ2-5; TRBD2 aligns across 9 bases. CDR1 and CDR2 from the germline V gene are SEHNR and FQNEAQ (reference sequence). The CDR3 sequence is 15 residues long. The junction had 5 bases not matched to a gene; V was cut back by 1 base and J by 5 bases. CDR3 DNA sequence: TGTGCCAGCAGCTTAGGTAGCGGGAGCTCGGAGACCCAGTACTTC. Translating gives CASSLGSGSSETQYF.

V gene TRBV5-6 combines with J gene TRBJ2-7, with D possibly TRBD2 on 5 matching bases. Trimming cost V 4 bases and J 4 bases, with 9 bases left between them. The length of the CDR3 is 12 residues. Looked up from germline, CDR1 is SGHDT and CDR2 is YYEEEE. The DNA for the CDR3 is TGTGCCAGCAGCAGCCGCGGGTACGAGCAGTACTTC. It translates to CASSSRGYEQYF.

The rearrangement links TRBV10-3 to TRBJ1-1, with 8 bases aligning to TRBD1. In germline, CDR1 is ENHRY, CDR2 SYGVKD. The CDR3 is 14 residues long. The junction had 9 bases not matched to a gene; V was cut back by 10 bases and J by 2 bases. The DNA for the CDR3 is TGTGCCACCTCAGGGGGCGCTGGAAACACTGAAGCTTTCTTT. This gives the protein CATSGGAGNTEAFF.

The J gene is TRBJ1-1, the V gene TRBV5-1, with D maybe TRBD1 (5 bases). Germline V CDR1 and CDR2: SGHRS, YFSETQ. Trimming removed 6 bases at V and 1 base at J, with 10 bases between. The CDR3 totals 13 residues. CDR3 sequence (DNA): TGCGCCAGCAAAGGGCAGGGGAACACTGAAGCTTTCTTT. Protein: CASKGQGNTEAFF.

V usage is TRBV6-5 and J usage is TRBJ2-5; tentative D call: TRBD2 (6 bases). The end of the DNA is better explained by TRBJ2-7, so the J call may be wrong. Germline CDR1 and CDR2: MNHEY and SVGAGI. The CDR3 is 13 residues long. CDR3 bases: TGTGCCGCGGGGCGGGCTACCGACTACGAGCAGTACTTC. Its protein product is CAAGRATDYEQYF.

Concerning this clone itself: Other DNA sequences in the same sample also yield this CDR3. V gene TRBV4-1 combines with J gene TRBJ1-5; 8 nucleotides match TRBD1. Germline lookup yields CDR1 MGHRA and CDR2 YSYEKL. The CDR3 is made up of 14 amino acids. The V and J ends lost 8 bases and 4 bases, in that order; junction bases with no gene match: 7. The CDR3 loop is CASEDRVRNQPQHF. DNA for the CDR3: TGCGCCAGCGAGGACAGGGTCAGAAATCAGCCCCAGCATTTT.

Only a few counts were recorded for this clone. CDR3 sequence reads: CASSLGQGIDEQYF. As DNA, the CDR3 is TGCGCCAGCAGCTTGGGCCAGGGGATCGACGAGCAGTACTTC. The rearrangement uses TRBV5-1 and TRBJ2-7; D perhaps matches TRBD1 (6 bases). V was clipped by 0 bases and J by 5 bases, with 12 bases between them. CDR3 length equals 14 residues. CDR1 SGHRS and CDR2 YFSETQ come from the germline V gene.

The chain links TRBV10-1 to TRBJ2-3; D is perhaps TRBD2 (6 bases). Germline lookup yields CDR1 WNHNN and CDR2 SYGVQD (reference sequence). With 3 bases removed from V and 5 bases from J, the gap between germline ends came to 12 bases. The CDR3 is made up of 14 amino acids. For the CDR3, the DNA is TGCGCCAGCAGTGACGGGGGTATTAGAGATACGCAGTATTTT. It specifies CASSDGGIRDTQYF.

The chain carries TRBV11-2 and TRBJ1-2; possible D gene TRBD1, 6 bases. The V gene lost 8 bases and the J gene lost 2 bases, with 12 bases spanning the gap. The CDR3 runs to 13 residues. Germline CDR1 is SGHAT and CDR2 is FQNNGV. The CDR3 loop reads CASRQTGNYGYTF. The CDR3 nucleotides read TGTGCCAGCCGGCAGACAGGCAACTATGGCTACACCTTC.

The rearrangement joins TRBV5-6 to TRBJ2-5; D gene ambiguous. Germline V gene lookup returns CDR1 SGHDT and CDR2 YYEEEE. Between the trimmed V and J ends, which lost 0 bases and 6 bases, there was a span of 12 bases. The CDR3 consists of 14 residues. This CDR3 is CASSLAAGRKTQYF. CDR3 DNA sequence: TGTGCCAGCAGCTTGGCGGCAGGAAGGAAGACCCAGTACTTC.

This sequence joins TRBV7-9 and TRBJ2-6; the match to TRBD1 covers 10 bases. V shed 8 bases, J shed 3 bases, and the junction held 7 bases outside the gene matches. From germline, CDR1 is SEHNR and CDR2 FQNEAQ (reference sequence). The CDR3 contains 16 residues. CDR3 bases: TGTGCCAGCGGCGACAGGGGGCTATTTGGGGCCAACGTCCTGACTTTC. Protein: CASGDRGLFGANVLTF.

V gene TRBV19 combines with J gene TRBJ2-7; a weak D match, TRBD2 (6 bases). This CDR3 comprises 15 residues. Germline-derived CDR1 and CDR2 are LNHDA and SQIVND (reference sequence). V was cut by 3 bases and J by 1 base, with 13 bases left in between. The CDR3 protein is CASSMTGVGSYEQYF. CDR3 sequence (DNA): TGTGCCAGTAGTATGACGGGGGTTGGGTCCTACGAGCAGTACTTC.

The chain has TRBV6-5 and TRBJ1-2, with D uncertain. The V end lost 6 bases, the J end lost 2 bases, and 10 bases lay between the germline ends. The germline gives CDR1 MNHEY, CDR2 SVGAGI. The CDR3 totals 13 residues. CDR3 DNA: TGTGCCAGCAGATCTACAGTAAACTATGGCTACACCTTC. It codes for CASRSTVNYGYTF.

J is TRBJ1-1 and V is TRBV5-1, with D unresolved. The germline V gene has CDR1 SGHRS and CDR2 YFSETQ. The CDR3 runs 15 residues. Trimming pared 1 base from V and 0 bases from J, leaving 10 bases between. The CDR3 DNA reads TGCGCCAGCAGCTTGAATACAGATTTGAACACTGAAGCTTTCTTT. Amino acid sequence: CASSLNTDLNTEAFF.

CDR3 sequence: CAWSVQGLRADTQYF. The CDR3 DNA reads as TGTGCCTGGAGTGTACAGGGCCTCCGGGCAGATACGCAGTATTTT. The gene calls are TRBV30 and TRBJ2-3; weak D call: TRBD1 (6 bases). This CDR3 has 15 residues. CDR1 and CDR2 from the germline V gene are GTSNPN and SVGIG (reference sequence). Trimming left V 0 bases short and J 4 bases short, with 14 bases between.

The gene calls are TRBV15 and TRBJ2-5; a weak D match, TRBD1 (6 bases). The V and J ends lost 4 bases and 5 bases respectively, with 11 bases between them. CDR1 is LNHNV and CDR2 is YYDKDF in the germline V gene (reference sequence). The CDR3 covers 13 residues. The CDR3 sequence: CATSNRVTETQYF. In nucleotides, the CDR3 is TGTGCCACCAGCAACAGGGTAACGGAGACCCAGTACTTC.

On this clone: The germline gene is not matched at one end of the junction; a read error may be the cause. This sample also contains other DNA sequences that code for the same CDR3. The V call is TRBV6-5, the J call TRBJ1-6, with D possibly TRBD1 on 6 matching bases. This CDR3 has 14 residues. The germline CDR1 and CDR2 sequences are MNHEY and SVGAGI. CDR3 DNA sequence: TGTGCCAGCAGACAGGGAACGGATAATTCCCCCCTCCACTTT. This translates into CASRQGTDNSPLHF.